The clone carrying this T cell receptor beta chain was recorded a few times. The antigen remains unidentified. The investigators amplified TCR beta CDR3 regions from RNA transcripts. HTBI primers were used for first-round RT-PCR of the TCR CDR3. TCRdb re-called the multiplex PCR reads through MiXCR, storing one row per CDR3 protein. Found here are approximately 690,000 distinct CDR3 sequences, around 20% of them singletons; the top ten hold approximately 30%. Unmatched junction bases numbered 11, after V lost 7 bases and J lost 2 bases. The CDR3 runs to 16 residues. Patients with uncontrolled infections, other autoimmune diseases, pregnancy or lactation were excluded. Fresh peripheral blood, more than 9 ml, yielded the PBMCs. The data stem from a study of T cells in Graves' hyperthyroidism and ophthalmopathy. Study-level results: Most thyroid-expanded clonotypes above 0.001 were also found in blood. Ophthalmopathy got predicted by the model a median about 6.7 months before its onset.

The sequencing input was blood. The V gene is TRBV12-3 or TRBV12-4, the J gene TRBJ2-3; 8 bases are a match to TRBD1. This receptor was identified in a man between 25 and 39 years old with Graves' ophthalmopathy. CDR3 sequence: CASNIGQGLNTDTQYF. DNA of the CDR3: TGTGCCAGCAACATCGGACAGGGCCTGAACACAGATACGCAGTATTTT.